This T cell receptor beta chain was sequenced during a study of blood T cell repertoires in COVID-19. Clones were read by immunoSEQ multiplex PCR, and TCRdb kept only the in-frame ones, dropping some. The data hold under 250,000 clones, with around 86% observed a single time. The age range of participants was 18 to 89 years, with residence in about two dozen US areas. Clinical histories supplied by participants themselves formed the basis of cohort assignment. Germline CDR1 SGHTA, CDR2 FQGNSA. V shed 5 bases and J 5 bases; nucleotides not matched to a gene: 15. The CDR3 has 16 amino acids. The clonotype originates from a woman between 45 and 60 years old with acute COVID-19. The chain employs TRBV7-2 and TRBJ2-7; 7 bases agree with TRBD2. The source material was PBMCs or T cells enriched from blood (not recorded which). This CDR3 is CASSTQPGGSRHEQYF. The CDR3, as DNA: TGTGCCAGCAGCACCCAACCAGGCGGGAGTCGGCACGAGCAGTACTTC. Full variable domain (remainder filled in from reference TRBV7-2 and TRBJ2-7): GAGVSQSPSNKVTEKGKDVELRCDPISGHTALYWYRQSLGQGLEFLIYFQGNSAPDKSGLPSDRFSAERTGGSVSTLTIQRTQQEDSAVYLCASSTQPGGSRHEQYFGPGTRLTVT.